This TCR beta chain emerged from a study of prognosis after radiotherapy for stage I lung cancer. Study-wide context: Deemed medically inoperable were all patients with non-small cell lung cancer. With stereotactic body radiotherapy, no patient received any concurrent therapy. Overall study findings and caveats: The number of unique TCR clones went down after stereotactic body radiation therapy, with a median of roughly 10,000 versus 7,000. Reportedly, TRBV and TRBJ gene usage varied with metastasis presence.

TCR beta CDR3 amplification from genomic DNA was performed by two-round multiplex PCR. Gene-specific primers for each TRBV and TRBJ gene drove first-round PCR. TCRdb ran MiXCR on the multiplex PCR reads and lists one entry per CDR3 protein. The sample lists under 55,000 distinct CDR3 sequences, about 37% occurring once. This clonotype is medium-sized (0.01 to 0.1%). Its target is not known. This CDR3 is 11 amino acids long. V shed 7 bases and J shed 13 bases, with 19 bases lying between them. Germline CDR1 and CDR2: GTSNPN and SVGIG (reference sequence). The gene calls are TRBV30 and TRBJ1-2; TRBD1 is a possible D gene (6 bases). Sample: PBMCs, taken before or after stereotactic body radiation therapy (not recorded which). This receptor was identified in a donor aged 50 or older with non-small cell lung cancer. CDR3 DNA sequence: TGTGCCTCCGACTGGACAGCGCATTTCACCTTC. It yields the protein CASDWTAHFTF.